This paragraph covers one TCR beta chain sequence. Its antigen specificity is not known. It has no much larger one-base neighbor in the sample; base qualities were not kept. This sample was taken from a study of blood T cell repertoires in COVID-19 (dated by TCRdb to the early 2020s). Notes on the research overall: Samples covering the acute and convalescent phases of COVID-19 were provided by collaborators in the United States, Italy and Spain. The repertoires were released in a freely available public database meant as a resource for research on the immune response to SARS-CoV-2. Where available, HLA class I and class II types were taken from metadata supplied by the sample provider and were not determined by assay-based typing. Nearly every sample came with metadata listing a de-identified subject ID, COVID-19 status, age in years and sex. The material from the prospective study consisted of cDNA or gDNA derived from T cells, B-cell-depleted T cells, or PBMCs. The dataset comprised deeply sampled blood TCRbeta repertoires from subjects exposed to, actively infected with, or recovered from COVID-19. Samples were obtained from the ongoing ImmuneRACE study (first 160 participants) and from over 1,000 subjects provided by 6 global collaborators. What the study reported, not specific to this receptor: The amount of clinical and demographic metadata varied by source and participant and was provided uncurated.

TCRbeta CDR3 regions were amplified from genomic DNA using the immunoSEQ Assay, a bias-controlled multiplex PCR. The published analysis was carried out like this. The number of nucleated cells in each sample was estimated by amplification of reference gene primers within the assay. To quantify the absolute abundance of each unique TCRbeta CDR3 rearrangement, sequence reads were collapsed and filtered. For each sample, productive Simpson clonality was calculated as the square root of Simpson's diversity index over productive rearrangements. TCRdb provides this immuneACCESS table in a form limited to in-frame rearrangements. Some clones are lacking; in checked studies, under half of them reflect an unresolved V gene, and why the rest are absent is not known. V, J and clone size are those of that table, while D and trimming were read from the DNA. The sample records nearly 250,000 clones, about 87% of which are singletons. The ten largest clones add up to 0.85% to 0.95% of the sample.

The germline V gene encodes CDR1 SGHNT and CDR2 YYREEE (reference sequence). Inclusive of the bounding cysteine and phenylalanine, the CDR3 is 15 residues long. Left in the record is the CDR3 DNA by itself, 45 bases read in frame from the first base. V is cut by 3 bases and J by 2 bases, and the space between the germline ends is 14 bases. Participants in the prospective study were enrolled through a virtual design, were aged about 18 to 89 years, and lived in roughly 24 United States geographic areas. Cohort assignment in the prospective study relied on participant-reported clinical history from a screening survey and a study questionnaire. A participant counted as exposed if, within 2 weeks of entering the study, that participant had been in contact with someone who had a PCR-confirmed or clinician-diagnosed COVID-19 case. Each participant in the prospective study had whole blood, serum and a nasopharyngeal or oropharyngeal swab collected by mobile phlebotomists. Participants in the prospective study had the option to provide additional blood draws and questionnaires over an approximately 2-month period. Blood samples from the prospective study were shipped frozen or at room temperature prior to DNA extraction.

Rearrangement joined TRBV5-4 to TRBJ1-2, with the D gene call left open. The sequence derives from a man aged 50 to 60 who had been exposed to COVID-19. The sequencing input was PBMCs or T cells enriched from blood (not recorded which). The CDR3 here reads CASSSLVAGNYGYTF. Read as DNA, the sequence is TGTGCCAGCAGCTCCCTCGTCGCGGGCAACTATGGCTACACCTTC.